This record covers a single T cell receptor (beta chain). The antigen is undetermined. Germline is not matched at one junction end, which may reflect a read error. These data come from a study of tumor and adjacent non-tumor tissue in lung cancer. No cell sorting was done before RNA was extracted from the tissue. More than 3 cm separated this lung sample from the edge of the tumor. Newly diagnosed lung cancer patients had thoracic surgery in China, August–late 2014, without prior chemotherapy. General observations from the study: Compared with tumor, normal lung showed significantly lower TCR diversity. Top 100 clones took a larger repertoire share in normal lung. Tumor TCR diversity, when higher, was linked to shorter survival.

TCRbeta libraries were built with three rounds of nested PCR, modified from ARM-PCR. In TCRdb, the multiplex PCR reads were re-called with MiXCR into one record per CDR3 protein. The sample holds tens of thousands of distinct CDR3 sequences, about two thirds seen once. The sequence came from a woman aged 45-59 years with non-small cell lung cancer. Sequences were obtained from distant non-tumor lung tissue.

The CDR3 nucleotides are TGCGCCAGCAGTCAAGAGTCCGTGAATGAGCAGTTCTTC. It translates to CASSQESVNEQFF. V and J are TRBV4-3 and TRBJ2-1; D ambiguous. The CDR3 spans 13 residues. Per the germline V gene, CDR1 is LGHNA and CDR2 is YSLEER.